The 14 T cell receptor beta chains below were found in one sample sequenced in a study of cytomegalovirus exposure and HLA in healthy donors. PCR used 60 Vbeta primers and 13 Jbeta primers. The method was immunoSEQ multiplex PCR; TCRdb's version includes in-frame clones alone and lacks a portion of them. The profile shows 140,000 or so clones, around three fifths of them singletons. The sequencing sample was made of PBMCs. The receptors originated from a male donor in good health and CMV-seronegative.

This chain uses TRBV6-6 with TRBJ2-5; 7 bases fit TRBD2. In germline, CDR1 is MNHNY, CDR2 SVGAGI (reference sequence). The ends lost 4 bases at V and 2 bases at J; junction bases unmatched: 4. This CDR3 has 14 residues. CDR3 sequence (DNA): TGTGCCAGCAGTTCGGCTAGCGGACAAGAGACCCAGTACTTC. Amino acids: CASSSASGQETQYF.

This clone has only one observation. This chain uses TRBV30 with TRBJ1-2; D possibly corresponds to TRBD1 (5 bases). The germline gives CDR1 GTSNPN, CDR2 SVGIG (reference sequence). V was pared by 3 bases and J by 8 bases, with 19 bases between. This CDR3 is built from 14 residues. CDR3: CAWSRVQALTGYTF. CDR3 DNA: TGTGCCTGGAGCCGCGTACAGGCCTTGACGGGCTACACCTTC. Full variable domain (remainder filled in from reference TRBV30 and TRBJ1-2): SQTIHQWPATLVQPVGSPLSLECTVEGTSNPNLYWYRQAAGRGLQLLFYSVGIGQISSEVPQNLSASRPQDRQFILSSKKLLLSDSGFYLCAWSRVQALTGYTFGSGTRLTVV.

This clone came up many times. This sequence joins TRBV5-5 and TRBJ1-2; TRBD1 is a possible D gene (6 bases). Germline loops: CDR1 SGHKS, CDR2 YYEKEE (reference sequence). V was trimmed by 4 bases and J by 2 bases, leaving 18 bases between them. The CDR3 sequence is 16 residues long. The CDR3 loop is CASSPEPGHINYGYTF. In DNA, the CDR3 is TGTGCCAGCAGCCCGGAACCGGGACATATAAACTATGGCTACACCTTC. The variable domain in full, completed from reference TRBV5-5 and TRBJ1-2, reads DAGVTQSPTHLIKTRGQQVTLRCSPISGHKSVSWYQQVLGQGPQFIFQYYEKEERGRGNFPDRFSARQFPNYSSELNVNALLLGDSALYLCASSPEPGHINYGYTFGSGTRLTVV.

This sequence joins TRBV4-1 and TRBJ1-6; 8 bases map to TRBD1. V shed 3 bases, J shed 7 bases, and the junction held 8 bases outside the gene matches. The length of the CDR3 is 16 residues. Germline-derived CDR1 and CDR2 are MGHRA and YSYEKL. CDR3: CASSHPTRDRNSPLHF. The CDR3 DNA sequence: TGCGCCAGCAGCCACCCCACCCGGGACAGGAATTCACCCCTCCACTTT.

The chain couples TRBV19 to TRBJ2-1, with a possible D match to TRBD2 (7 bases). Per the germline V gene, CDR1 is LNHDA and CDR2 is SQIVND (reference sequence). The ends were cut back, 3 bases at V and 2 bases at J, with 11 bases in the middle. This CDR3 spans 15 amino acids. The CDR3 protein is CASSIGGAAYNEQFF. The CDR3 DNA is TGTGCCAGTAGTATTGGGGGGGCGGCCTACAATGAGCAGTTCTTC.

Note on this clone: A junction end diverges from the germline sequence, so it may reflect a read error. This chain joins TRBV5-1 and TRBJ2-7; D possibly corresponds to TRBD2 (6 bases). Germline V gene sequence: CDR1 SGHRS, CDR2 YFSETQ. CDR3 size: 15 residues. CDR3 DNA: TGCGCCAGCAACGAACGGACCTCCCTAGCGTCCCCGACTCACTTC. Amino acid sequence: CASNERTSLASPTHF. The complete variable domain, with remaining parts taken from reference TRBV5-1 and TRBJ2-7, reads KAGVTQTPRYLIKTRGQQVTLSCSPISGHRSVSWYQQTPGQGLQFLFEYFSETQRNKGNFPGRFSGRQFSNSRSEMNVSTLELGDSALYLCASNERTSLASPTHFGPGTRLTVT.

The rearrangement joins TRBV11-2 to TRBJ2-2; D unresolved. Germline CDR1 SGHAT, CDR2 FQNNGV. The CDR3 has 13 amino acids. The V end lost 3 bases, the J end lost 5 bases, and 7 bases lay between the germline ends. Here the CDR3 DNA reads TGTGCCAGCAGCTTTCTAGGAACCGGGGAGCTGTTTTTT. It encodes CASSFLGTGELFF.

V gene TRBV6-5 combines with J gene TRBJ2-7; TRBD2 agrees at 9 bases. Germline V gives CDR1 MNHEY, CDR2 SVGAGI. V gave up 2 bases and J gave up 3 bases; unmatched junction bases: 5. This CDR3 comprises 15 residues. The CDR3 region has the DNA TGTGCCAGCAGTTACGACCTAGCGGGGAACTACGAGCAGTACTTC. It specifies CASSYDLAGNYEQYF.

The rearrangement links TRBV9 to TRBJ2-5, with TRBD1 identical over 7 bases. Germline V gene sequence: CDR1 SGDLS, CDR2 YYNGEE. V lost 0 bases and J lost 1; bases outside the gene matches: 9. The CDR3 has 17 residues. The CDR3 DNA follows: TGTGCCAGCAGCGTAGGGGGGACAGCTCTCCTCCAAGAGACCCAGTACTTC. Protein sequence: CASSVGGTALLQETQYF.

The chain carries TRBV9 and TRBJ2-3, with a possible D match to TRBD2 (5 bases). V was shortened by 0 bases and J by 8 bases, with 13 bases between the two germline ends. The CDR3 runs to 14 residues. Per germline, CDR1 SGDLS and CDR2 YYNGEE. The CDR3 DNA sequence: TGTGCCAGCAGCGTAGGAACCGAGGCGGGTACGCAGTATTTT. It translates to CASSVGTEAGTQYF.

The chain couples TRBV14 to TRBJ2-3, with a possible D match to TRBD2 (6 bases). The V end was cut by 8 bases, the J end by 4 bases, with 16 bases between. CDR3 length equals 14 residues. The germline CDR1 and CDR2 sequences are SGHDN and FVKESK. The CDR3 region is CASGRAGWSDTQYF. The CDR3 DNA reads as TGTGCCAGCGGACGGGCGGGGTGGTCAGATACGCAGTATTTT.

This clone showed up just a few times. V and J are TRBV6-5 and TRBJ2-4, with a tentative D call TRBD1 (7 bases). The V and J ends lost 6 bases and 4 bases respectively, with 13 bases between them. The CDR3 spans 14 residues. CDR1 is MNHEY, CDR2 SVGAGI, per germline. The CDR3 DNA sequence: TGTGCCAGCAGCCGCGGGACAGATAAAAACATTCAGTACTTC. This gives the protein CASSRGTDKNIQYF.

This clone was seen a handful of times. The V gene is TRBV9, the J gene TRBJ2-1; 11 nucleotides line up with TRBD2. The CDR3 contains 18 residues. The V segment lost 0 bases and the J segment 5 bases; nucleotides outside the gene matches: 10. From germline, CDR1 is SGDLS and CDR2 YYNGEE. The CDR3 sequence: CASSVAQGVAGGHNEQFF. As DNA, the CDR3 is TGTGCCAGCAGCGTAGCACAAGGGGTAGCGGGGGGGCACAATGAGCAGTTCTTC.

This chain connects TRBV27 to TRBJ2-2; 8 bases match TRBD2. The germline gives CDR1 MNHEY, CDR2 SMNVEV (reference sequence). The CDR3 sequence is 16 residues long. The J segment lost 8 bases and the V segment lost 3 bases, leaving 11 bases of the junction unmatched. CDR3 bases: TGTGCCAGCAGTTTTGGTCTAGCGGGTGCGCCAGGGGAGCTGTTTTTT. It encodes CASSFGLAGAPGELFF.